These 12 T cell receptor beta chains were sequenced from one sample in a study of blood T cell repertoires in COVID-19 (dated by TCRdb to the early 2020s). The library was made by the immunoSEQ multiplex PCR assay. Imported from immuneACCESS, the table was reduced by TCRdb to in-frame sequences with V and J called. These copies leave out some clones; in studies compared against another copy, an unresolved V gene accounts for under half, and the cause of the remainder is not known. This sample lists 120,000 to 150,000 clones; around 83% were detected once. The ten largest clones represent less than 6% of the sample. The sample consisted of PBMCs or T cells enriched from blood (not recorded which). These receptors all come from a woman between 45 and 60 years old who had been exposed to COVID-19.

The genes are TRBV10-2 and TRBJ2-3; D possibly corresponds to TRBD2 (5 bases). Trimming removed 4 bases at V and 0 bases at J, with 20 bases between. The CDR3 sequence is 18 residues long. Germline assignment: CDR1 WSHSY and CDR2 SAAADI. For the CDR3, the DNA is TGCGCCAGCAGTGGTTCTTCCGGGGTGGTCGGGAGCACAGATACGCAGTATTTT. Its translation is CASSGSSGVVGSTDTQYF.

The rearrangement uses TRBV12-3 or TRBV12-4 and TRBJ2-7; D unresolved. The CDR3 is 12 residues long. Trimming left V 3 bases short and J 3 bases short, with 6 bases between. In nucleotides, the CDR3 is TGTGCCAGCAGTTTGTACGGCTACGAGCAGTACTTC. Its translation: CASSLYGYEQYF.

DNA of the CDR3: TGTGCCAGCAGACCTATGAGGGACACCGGGGAGCTGTTTTTT. This gives the protein CASRPMRDTGELFF. This chain connects TRBV7-6 to TRBJ2-2; a weak D match, TRBD2 (5 bases). The V gene lost 6 bases and the J gene lost 3 bases, with 11 bases spanning the gap. The germline V gene encodes CDR1 SGHVS and CDR2 FNYEAQ. This CDR3 has 14 residues. Filled out from reference TRBV7-6 and TRBJ2-2, the complete variable domain reads GAGVSQSPRYKVTKRGQDVALRCDPISGHVSLYWYRQALGQGPEFLTYFNYEAQQDKSGLPNDRFSAERPEGSISTLTIQRTEQRDSAMYRCASRPMRDTGELFFGEGSRLTVL.

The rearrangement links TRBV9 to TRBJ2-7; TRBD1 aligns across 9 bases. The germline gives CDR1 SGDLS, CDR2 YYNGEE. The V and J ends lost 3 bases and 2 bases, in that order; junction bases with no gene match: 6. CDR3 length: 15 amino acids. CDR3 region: CASSASGTGTYEQYF. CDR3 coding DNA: TGTGCCAGCAGCGCTTCCGGGACAGGGACCTACGAGCAGTACTTC.

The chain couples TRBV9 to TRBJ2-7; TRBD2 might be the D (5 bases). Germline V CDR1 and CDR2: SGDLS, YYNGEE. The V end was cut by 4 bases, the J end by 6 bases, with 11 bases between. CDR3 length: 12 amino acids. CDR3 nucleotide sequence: TGTGCCAGCAGCCTCCCGGGGTTCGAGCAGTACTTC. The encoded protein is CASSLPGFEQYF.

The CDR3 loop reads CASRMGDFYYGYTF. In DNA form, the CDR3 reads TGTGCCAGCAGAATGGGGGACTTTTACTATGGCTACACCTTC. The rearrangement links TRBV5-4 to TRBJ1-2; D is possibly TRBD1 (5 bases). The germline CDR1 and CDR2 sequences are SGHNT and YYREEE (reference sequence). Trimming pared 5 bases from V and 3 bases from J, leaving 14 bases between. This CDR3 comprises 14 residues.

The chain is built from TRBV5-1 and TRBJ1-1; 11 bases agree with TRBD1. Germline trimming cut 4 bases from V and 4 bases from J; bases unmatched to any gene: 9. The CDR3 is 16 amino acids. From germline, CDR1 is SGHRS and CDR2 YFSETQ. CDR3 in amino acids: CASSVGDRGWITEAFF. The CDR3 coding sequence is TGCGCCAGCAGCGTGGGGGACAGGGGGTGGATCACTGAAGCTTTCTTT.

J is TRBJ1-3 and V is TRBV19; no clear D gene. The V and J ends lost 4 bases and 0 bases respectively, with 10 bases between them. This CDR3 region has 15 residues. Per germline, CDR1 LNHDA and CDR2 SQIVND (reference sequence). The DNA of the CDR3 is TGTGCCAGTAGTACCCACGGCGGCTCTGGAAACACCATATATTTT. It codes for CASSTHGGSGNTIYF.

The CDR3 loop is CATSDSEQYF. CDR3 coding DNA: TGTGCCACCAGTGACAGTGAGCAGTACTTC. This chain connects TRBV24-1 to TRBJ2-7; D is unresolved. The V end was cut by 4 bases, the J end by 7 bases, with 4 bases between. Per germline, CDR1 KGHDR and CDR2 SFDVKD. This CDR3 comprises 10 residues.

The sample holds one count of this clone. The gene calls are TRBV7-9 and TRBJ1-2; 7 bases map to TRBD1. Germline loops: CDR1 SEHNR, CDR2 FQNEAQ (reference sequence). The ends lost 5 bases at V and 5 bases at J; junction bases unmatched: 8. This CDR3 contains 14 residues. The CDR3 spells CASSPQGKGYGYTF. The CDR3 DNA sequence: TGTGCCAGCAGCCCACAGGGGAAAGGGTATGGCTACACCTTC. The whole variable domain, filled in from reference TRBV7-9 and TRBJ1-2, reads DTGVSQNPRHKITKRGQNVTFRCDPISEHNRLYWYRQTLGQGPEFLTYFQNEAQLEKSRLLSDRFSAERPKGSFSTLEIQRTEQGDSAMYLCASSPQGKGYGYTFGSGTRLTVV.

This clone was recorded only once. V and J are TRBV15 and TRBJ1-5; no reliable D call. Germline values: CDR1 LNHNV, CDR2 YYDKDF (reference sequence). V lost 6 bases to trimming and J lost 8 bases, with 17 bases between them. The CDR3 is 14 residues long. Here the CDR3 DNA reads TGTGCCACCAGTGTAGGGAGCCTGCGGGAGCCCCAGCATTTT. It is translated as CATSVGSLREPQHF.

CDR3 sequence: CATVDKVSSGANVLTF. CDR3 in DNA: TGTGCCACCGTGGACAAGGTCAGCTCTGGGGCCAACGTCCTGACTTTC. V usage is TRBV24-1 and J usage is TRBJ2-6, with D tentatively TRBD1 (5 bases). The CDR3 contains 16 residues. Germline-derived CDR1 and CDR2 are KGHDR and SFDVKD. Trimming shortened V by 9 bases and J by 0 bases, and 14 bases separated the two germline ends.